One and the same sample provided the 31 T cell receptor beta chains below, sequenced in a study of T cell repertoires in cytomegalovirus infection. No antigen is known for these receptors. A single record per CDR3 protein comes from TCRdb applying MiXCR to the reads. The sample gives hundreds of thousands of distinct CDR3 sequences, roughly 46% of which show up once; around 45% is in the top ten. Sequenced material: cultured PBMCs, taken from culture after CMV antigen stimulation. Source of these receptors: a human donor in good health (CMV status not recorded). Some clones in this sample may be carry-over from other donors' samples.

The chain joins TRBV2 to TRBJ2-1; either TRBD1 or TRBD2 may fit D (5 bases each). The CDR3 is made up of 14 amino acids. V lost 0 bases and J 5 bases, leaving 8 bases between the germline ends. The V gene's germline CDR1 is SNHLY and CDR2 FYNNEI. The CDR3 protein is CASSEAPGHNEQFF. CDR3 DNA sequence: TGTGCCAGCAGTGAAGCACCGGGACACAATGAGCAGTTCTTC.

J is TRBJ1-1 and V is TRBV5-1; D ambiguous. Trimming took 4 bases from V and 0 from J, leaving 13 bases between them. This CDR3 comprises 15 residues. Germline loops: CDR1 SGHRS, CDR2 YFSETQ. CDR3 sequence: CASSVGSGLNTEAFF. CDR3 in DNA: TGCGCCAGCAGCGTGGGGTCAGGTCTGAACACTGAAGCTTTCTTT.

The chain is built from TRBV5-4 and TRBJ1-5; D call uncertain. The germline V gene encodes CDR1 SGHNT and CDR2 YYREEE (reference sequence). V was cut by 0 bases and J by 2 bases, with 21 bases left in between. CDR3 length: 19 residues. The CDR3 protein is CASSLVQPSSTPRNQPQHF. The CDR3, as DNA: TGTGCCAGCAGCTTGGTTCAGCCCTCCAGTACGCCCCGCAATCAGCCCCAGCATTTT.

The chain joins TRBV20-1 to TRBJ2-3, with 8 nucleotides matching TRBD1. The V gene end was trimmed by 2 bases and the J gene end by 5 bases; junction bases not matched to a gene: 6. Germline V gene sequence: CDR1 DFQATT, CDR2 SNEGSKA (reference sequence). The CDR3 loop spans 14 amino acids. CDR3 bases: TGCAGTGCTAGACCTGGACAGGGTAGAGATACGCAGTATTTT. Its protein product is CSARPGQGRDTQYF.

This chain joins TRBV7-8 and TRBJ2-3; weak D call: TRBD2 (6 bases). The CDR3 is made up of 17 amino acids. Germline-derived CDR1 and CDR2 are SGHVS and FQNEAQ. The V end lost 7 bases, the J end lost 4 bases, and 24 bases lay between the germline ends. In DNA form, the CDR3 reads TGTGCCAGCACCCCTCACCTGGGGCGGGAAGGGGCAGATACGCAGTATTTT. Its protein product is CASTPHLGREGADTQYF.

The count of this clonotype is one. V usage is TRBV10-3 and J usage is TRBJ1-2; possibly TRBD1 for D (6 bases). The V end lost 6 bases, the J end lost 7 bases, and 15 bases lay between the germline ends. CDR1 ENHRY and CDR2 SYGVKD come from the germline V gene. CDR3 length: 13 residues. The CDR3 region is CAIRPQGRGGYTF. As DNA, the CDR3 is TGTGCCATCAGACCTCAGGGGCGGGGTGGCTACACCTTC.

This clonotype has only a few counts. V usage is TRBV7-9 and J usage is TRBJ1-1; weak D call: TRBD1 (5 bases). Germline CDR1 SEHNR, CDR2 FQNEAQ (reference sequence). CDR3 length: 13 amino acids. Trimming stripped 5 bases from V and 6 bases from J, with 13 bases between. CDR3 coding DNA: TGTGCCAGCAGCGCTCGGGGGGGGGCTGAAGCTTTCTTT. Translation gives CASSARGGAEAFF.

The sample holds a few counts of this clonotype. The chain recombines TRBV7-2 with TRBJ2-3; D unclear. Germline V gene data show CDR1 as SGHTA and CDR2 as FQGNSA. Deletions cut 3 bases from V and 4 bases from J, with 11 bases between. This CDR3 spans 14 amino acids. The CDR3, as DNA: TGTGCCAGCAGCTTGGCAGCGATGGCAGATACGCAGTATTTT. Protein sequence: CASSLAAMADTQYF.

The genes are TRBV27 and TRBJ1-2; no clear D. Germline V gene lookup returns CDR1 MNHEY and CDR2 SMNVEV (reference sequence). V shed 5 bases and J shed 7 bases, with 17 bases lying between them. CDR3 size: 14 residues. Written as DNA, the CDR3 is TGTGCCAGCAGTCCCCTAGTGAGCCCGAGTGGCTACACCTTC. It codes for CASSPLVSPSGYTF.

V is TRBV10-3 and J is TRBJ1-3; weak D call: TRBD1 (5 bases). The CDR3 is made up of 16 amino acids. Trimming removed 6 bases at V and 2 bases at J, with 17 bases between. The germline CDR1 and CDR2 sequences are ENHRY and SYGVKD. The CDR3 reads CAISRDGRSPGNTIYF. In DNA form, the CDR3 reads TGTGCCATCAGCAGGGACGGAAGGTCCCCTGGAAACACCATATATTTT.

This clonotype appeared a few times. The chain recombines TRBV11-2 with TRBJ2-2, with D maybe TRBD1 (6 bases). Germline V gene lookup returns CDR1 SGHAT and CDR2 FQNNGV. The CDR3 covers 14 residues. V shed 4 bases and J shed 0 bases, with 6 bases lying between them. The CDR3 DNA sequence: TGTGCCAGCAGCTCAGGGGCGAACACCGGGGAGCTGTTTTTT. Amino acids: CASSSGANTGELFF.

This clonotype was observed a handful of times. Written as DNA, the CDR3 is TGTGCCAGCAGCTTAGGACCGGGCGGGGTCTTCGAGCAGTACTTC. Its protein product is CASSLGPGGVFEQYF. The chain joins TRBV7-2 to TRBJ2-7, with D maybe TRBD2 (6 bases). CDR1 and CDR2 (germline): SGHTA, FQGNSA. The CDR3 is made up of 15 amino acids. V shed 1 base and J shed 6 bases, with 16 bases lying between them. The full variable domain, its missing parts supplied by reference TRBV7-2 and TRBJ2-7, is GAGVSQSPSNKVTEKGKDVELRCDPISGHTALYWYRQSLGQGLEFLIYFQGNSAPDKSGLPSDRFSAERTGGSVSTLTIQRTQQEDSAVYLCASSLGPGGVFEQYFGPGTRLTVT.

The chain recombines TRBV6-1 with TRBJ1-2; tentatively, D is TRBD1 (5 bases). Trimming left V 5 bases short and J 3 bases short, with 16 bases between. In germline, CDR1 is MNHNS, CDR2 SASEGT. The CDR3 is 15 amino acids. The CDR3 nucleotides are TGTGCCAGCAGTTATGACAGCTCGCGCCACTATGGCTACACCTTC. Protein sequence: CASSYDSSRHYGYTF.

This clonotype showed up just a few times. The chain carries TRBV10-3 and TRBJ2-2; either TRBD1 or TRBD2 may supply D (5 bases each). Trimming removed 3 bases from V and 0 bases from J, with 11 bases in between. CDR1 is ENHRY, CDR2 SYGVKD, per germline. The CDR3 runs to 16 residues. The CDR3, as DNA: TGTGCCATCAGTGATAAGGGACCCGCGAACACCGGGGAGCTGTTTTTT. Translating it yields CAISDKGPANTGELFF.

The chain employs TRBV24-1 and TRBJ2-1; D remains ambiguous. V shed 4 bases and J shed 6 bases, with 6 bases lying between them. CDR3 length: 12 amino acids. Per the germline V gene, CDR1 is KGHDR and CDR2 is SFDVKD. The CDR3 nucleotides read TGTGCCACCAGTGAGGCAGGCAATGAGCAGTTCTTC. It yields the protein CATSEAGNEQFF.

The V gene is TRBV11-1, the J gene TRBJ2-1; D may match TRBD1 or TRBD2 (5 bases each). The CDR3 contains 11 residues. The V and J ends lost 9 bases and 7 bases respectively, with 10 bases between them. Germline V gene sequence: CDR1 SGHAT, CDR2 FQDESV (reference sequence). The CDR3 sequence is CASREGNEQFF. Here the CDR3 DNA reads TGTGCCAGTCGCGAGGGGAATGAGCAGTTCTTC. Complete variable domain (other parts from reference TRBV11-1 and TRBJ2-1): EAEVAQSPRYKITEKSQAVAFWCDPISGHATLYWYRQILGQGPELLVQFQDESVVDDSQLPKDRFSAERLKGVDSTLKIQPAELGDSAMYLCASREGNEQFFGPGTRLTVL.

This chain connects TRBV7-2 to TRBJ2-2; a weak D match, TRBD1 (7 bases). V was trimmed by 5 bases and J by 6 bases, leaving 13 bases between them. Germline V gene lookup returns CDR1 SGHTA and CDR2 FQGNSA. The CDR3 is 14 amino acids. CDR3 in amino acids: CASSPGGLPGELFF. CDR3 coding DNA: TGTGCCAGCAGCCCAGGGGGGTTGCCCGGGGAGCTGTTTTTT.

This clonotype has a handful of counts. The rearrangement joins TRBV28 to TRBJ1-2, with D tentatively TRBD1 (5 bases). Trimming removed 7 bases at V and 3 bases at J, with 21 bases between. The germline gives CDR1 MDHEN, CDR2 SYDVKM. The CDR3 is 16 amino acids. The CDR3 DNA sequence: TGTGCCAGCAACCAACACTCGGGACCCAGAGACTATGGCTACACCTTC. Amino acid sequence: CASNQHSGPRDYGYTF.

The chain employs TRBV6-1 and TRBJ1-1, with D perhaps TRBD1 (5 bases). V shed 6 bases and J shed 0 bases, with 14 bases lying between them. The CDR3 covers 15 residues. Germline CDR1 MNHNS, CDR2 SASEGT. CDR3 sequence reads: CASRAGSRMNTEAFF. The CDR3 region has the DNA TGTGCCAGCAGGGCAGGGTCTAGGATGAACACTGAAGCTTTCTTT.

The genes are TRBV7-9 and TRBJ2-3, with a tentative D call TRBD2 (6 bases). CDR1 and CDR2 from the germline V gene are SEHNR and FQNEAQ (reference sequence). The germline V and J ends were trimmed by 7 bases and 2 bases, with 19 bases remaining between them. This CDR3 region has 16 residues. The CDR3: CASNLVLAENTDTQYF. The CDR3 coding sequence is TGTGCCAGCAACTTGGTATTAGCGGAAAACACAGATACGCAGTATTTT.

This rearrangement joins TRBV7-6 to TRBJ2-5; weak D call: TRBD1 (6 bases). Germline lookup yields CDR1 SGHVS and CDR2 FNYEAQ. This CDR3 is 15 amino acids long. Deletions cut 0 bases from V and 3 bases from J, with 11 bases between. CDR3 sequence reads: CASSLAGQLEETQYF. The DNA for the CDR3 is TGTGCCAGCAGCTTAGCGGGACAACTAGAAGAGACCCAGTACTTC.

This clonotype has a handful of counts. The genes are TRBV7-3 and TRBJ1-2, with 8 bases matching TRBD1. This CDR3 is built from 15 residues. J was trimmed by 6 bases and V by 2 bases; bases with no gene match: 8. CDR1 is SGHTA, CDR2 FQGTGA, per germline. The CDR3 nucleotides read TGTGCCAGCAGCTTACGGAGGCAGGGGGCGAATGGCTACACCTTC. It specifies CASSLRRQGANGYTF.

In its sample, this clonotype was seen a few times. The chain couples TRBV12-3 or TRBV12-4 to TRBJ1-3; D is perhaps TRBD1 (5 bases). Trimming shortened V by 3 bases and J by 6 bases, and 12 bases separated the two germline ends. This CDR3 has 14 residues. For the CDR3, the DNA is TGTGCCAGCAGTTTTACAGGAGAGAAAAACACCATATATTTT. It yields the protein CASSFTGEKNTIYF.

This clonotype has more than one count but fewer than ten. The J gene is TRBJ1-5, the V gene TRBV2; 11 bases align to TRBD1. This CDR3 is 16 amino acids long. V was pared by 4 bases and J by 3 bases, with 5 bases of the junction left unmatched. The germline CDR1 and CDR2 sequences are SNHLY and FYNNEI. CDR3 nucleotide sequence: TGTGCCAGCAGTGTATGGACAGGGGGCCTCAATCAGCCCCAGCATTTT. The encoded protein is CASSVWTGGLNQPQHF.

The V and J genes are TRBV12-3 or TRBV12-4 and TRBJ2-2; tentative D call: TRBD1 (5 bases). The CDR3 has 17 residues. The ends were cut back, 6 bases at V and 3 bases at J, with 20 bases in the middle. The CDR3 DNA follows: TGTGCCAGCAGCTGGCCGGTAGGGGTTACGGACACCGGGGAGCTGTTTTTT. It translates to CASSWPVGVTDTGELFF.

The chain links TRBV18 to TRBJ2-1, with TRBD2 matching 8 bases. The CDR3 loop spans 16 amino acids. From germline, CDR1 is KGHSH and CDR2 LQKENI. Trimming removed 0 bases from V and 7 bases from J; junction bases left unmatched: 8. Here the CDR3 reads CASSPPSGGEGNEQFF. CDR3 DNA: TGTGCCAGCTCACCACCGTCCGGGGGGGAAGGAAATGAGCAGTTCTTC.

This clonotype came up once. The CDR3 sequence: CASSGPGQWGYTF. CDR3 DNA: TGTGCCAGTAGTGGCCCGGGACAATGGGGCTACACCTTC. This chain links TRBV19 with TRBJ1-2; maybe TRBD1 (6 bases). Germline V CDR1 and CDR2: LNHDA, SQIVND (reference sequence). Trimming took off 5 bases at V and 8 bases at J, with 15 bases between the two ends. The CDR3 runs to 13 residues.

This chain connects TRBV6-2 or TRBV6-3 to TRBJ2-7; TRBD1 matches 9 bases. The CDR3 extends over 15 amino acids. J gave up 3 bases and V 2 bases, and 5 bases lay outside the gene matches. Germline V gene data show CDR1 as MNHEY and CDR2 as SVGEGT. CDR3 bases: TGTGCCAGCAGTTACCCTGGGACAGGGCACTACGAGCAGTACTTC. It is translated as CASSYPGTGHYEQYF.

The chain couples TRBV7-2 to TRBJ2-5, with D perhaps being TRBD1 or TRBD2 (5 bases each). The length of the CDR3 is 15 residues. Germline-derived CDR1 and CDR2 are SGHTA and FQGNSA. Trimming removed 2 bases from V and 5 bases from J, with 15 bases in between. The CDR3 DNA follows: TGTGCCAGCAGCTTACCCCGGCAGTGGGGGGAGACCCAGTACTTC. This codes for CASSLPRQWGETQYF.

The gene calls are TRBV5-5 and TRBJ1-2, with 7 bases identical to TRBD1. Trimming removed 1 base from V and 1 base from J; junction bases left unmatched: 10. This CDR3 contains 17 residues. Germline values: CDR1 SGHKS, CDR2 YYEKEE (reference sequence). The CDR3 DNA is TGTGCCAGCAGCTTGTTAGGGGGCGCCGTATATAACTATGGCTACACCTTC. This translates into CASSLLGGAVYNYGYTF. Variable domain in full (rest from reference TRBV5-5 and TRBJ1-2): DAGVTQSPTHLIKTRGQQVTLRCSPISGHKSVSWYQQVLGQGPQFIFQYYEKEERGRGNFPDRFSARQFPNYSSELNVNALLLGDSALYLCASSLLGGAVYNYGYTFGSGTRLTVV.

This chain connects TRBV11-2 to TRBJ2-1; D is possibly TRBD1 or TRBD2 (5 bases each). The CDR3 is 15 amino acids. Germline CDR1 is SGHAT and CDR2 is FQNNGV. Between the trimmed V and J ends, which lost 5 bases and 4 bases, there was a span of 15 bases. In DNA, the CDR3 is TGTGCCAGCAGCCCCCCCGGGTGGGGGTACAATGAGCAGTTCTTC. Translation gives CASSPPGWGYNEQFF.